The 31 T cell receptor beta chains below were found in one sample sequenced in a study of CD8+CD57+ T cells in acquired aplastic anemia. TCR beta VDJ and CDR3 profiling used genomic DNA as template. TCRdb processed the reads anew with MiXCR; each CDR3 protein has one entry. The top ten hold 2.5% to 3.5% of the sample, which has 180,000 or so distinct CDR3 sequences, 46% seen once. Sequencing used sorted CD4+, CD8+, or CD8+CD57+ T cells (not recorded which) from PBMCs. Receptors originate from a human donor in good health.

This clonotype was seen a handful of times. It may be a read error: a sequence one base away is much more abundant. The chain employs TRBV5-1 and TRBJ2-7; 13 positions agree with TRBD2. The J segment lost 7 bases and the V segment lost 3 bases, leaving 7 bases of the junction unmatched. The CDR3 runs to 15 residues. From germline, CDR1 is SGHRS and CDR2 YFSETQ. The CDR3, as DNA: TGCGCCAGCAGCTCACTAGCGGGAGGGCCGAATGAGCAGTACTTC. Amino acid sequence: CASSSLAGGPNEQYF. The full variable domain, in which reference TRBV5-1 and TRBJ2-7 provide the parts outside the CDR3, is KAGVTQTPRYLIKTRGQQVTLSCSPISGHRSVSWYQQTPGQGLQFLFEYFSETQRNKGNFPGRFSGRQFSNSRSEMNVSTLELGDSALYLCASSSLAGGPNEQYFGPGTRLTVT.

This clonotype was observed at least ten times. The chain has TRBV20-1 and TRBJ2-1, with D perhaps TRBD2 (6 bases). Trimming cost V 0 bases and J 1 base, with 19 bases left between them. The germline V gene encodes CDR1 DFQATT and CDR2 SNEGSKA (reference sequence). This CDR3 is 18 amino acids long. The CDR3 sequence: CSARDRTGKGGSYNEQFF. CDR3 nucleotide sequence: TGCAGTGCTAGAGATCGAACGGGGAAGGGAGGATCCTACAATGAGCAGTTCTTC.

This chain joins TRBV7-9 and TRBJ2-7, with D maybe TRBD2 (5 bases). The CDR3 spans 13 residues. V lost 7 bases and J lost 2, with 12 bases in between. Germline CDR1 SEHNR, CDR2 FQNEAQ (reference sequence). The CDR3 is CASIIPGTYEQYF. DNA of the CDR3: TGTGCCAGCATCATCCCGGGGACCTACGAGCAGTACTTC.

This chain links TRBV29-1 with TRBJ2-7, with a tentative D call TRBD1 (6 bases). The V gene lost 7 bases and the J gene lost 4 bases, with 17 bases spanning the gap. This CDR3 contains 13 residues. The germline gives CDR1 SQVTM, CDR2 ANQGSEA. The CDR3 DNA is TGCAGCGCCGAGACAGGACAGAGATACGAGCAGTACTTC. Translated: CSAETGQRYEQYF.

This clonotype was detected ten times or more. This chain connects TRBV19 to TRBJ2-5, with 9 bases that match TRBD2. CDR1 and CDR2 (germline): LNHDA, SQIVND (reference sequence). J was trimmed by 2 bases and V by 4 bases; bases with no gene match: 2. This CDR3 contains 14 residues. The CDR3 DNA reads TGTGCCAGTAGTACTAGCGGGAATCAAGAGACCCAGTACTTC. It translates to CASSTSGNQETQYF.

The V and J genes are TRBV29-1 and TRBJ1-4; no firm D call. The CDR3 sequence is 13 residues long. Germline V CDR1 and CDR2: SQVTM, ANQGSEA. Trimming left V 3 bases short and J 0 bases short, with 5 bases between. The CDR3 is CSVELATNEKLFF. Here the CDR3 DNA reads TGCAGCGTTGAGTTGGCAACTAATGAAAAACTGTTTTTT.

The V and J genes are TRBV24-1 and TRBJ2-7, with D unresolved. Germline lookup yields CDR1 KGHDR and CDR2 SFDVKD. CDR3 length: 10 residues. Deletions cut 12 bases from V and 5 bases from J, with 10 bases between. CDR3 residues: CASTIHEQYF. Here the CDR3 DNA reads TGTGCCTCGACAATCCACGAGCAGTACTTC.

The chain uses TRBV11-2 and TRBJ2-7, with a possible D match to TRBD1 (5 bases). Germline CDR1 is SGHAT and CDR2 is FQNNGV. The CDR3 has 14 amino acids. The V end was cut by 3 bases, the J end by 0 bases, with 9 bases between. CDR3 sequence (DNA): TGTGCCAGCAGCTTCTCTGACAGCTCCTACGAGCAGTACTTC. Translating it yields CASSFSDSSYEQYF.

CDR3 coding DNA: TGTGCCACCAGTAACCAGGGAACAGATACGCAGTATTTT. This sequence encodes CATSNQGTDTQYF. The rearrangement links TRBV24-1 to TRBJ2-2, with D possibly being TRBD1 (5 bases). The DNA matches TRBJ2-3 better at its end, which makes the J call doubtful. Germline CDR1 is KGHDR and CDR2 is SFDVKD. The CDR3 spans 13 residues.

The chain links TRBV15 to TRBJ1-5; D call uncertain. This CDR3 has 14 amino acids. From germline, CDR1 is LNHNV and CDR2 YYDKDF (reference sequence). V lost 0 bases, J lost 11 bases, and 14 bases lay in between. The CDR3 coding sequence is TGTGCCACCAGCAGAGATCGGGCTCAAGAGACCCAGCATTTT. Its protein is CATSRDRAQETQHF. Full variable domain (remainder filled in from reference TRBV15 and TRBJ1-5): DAMVIQNPRYQVTQFGKPVTLSCSQTLNHNVMYWYQQKSSQAPKLLFHYYDKDFNNEADTPDNFQSRRPNTSFCFLDIRSPGLGDTAMYLCATSRDRAQETQHFGDGTRLSIL.

This clonotype was detected ten times or more. This CDR3 reads CASTISPSLLSSGNTIYF. Written as DNA, the CDR3 is TGTGCCAGCACCATTAGCCCCTCACTTCTGAGCTCTGGAAACACCATATATTTT. The rearrangement joins TRBV7-2 to TRBJ1-3, with no clear D. Between the trimmed V and J ends, which lost 7 bases and 0 bases, there was a span of 22 bases. This CDR3 spans 18 amino acids. CDR1 and CDR2 (germline): SGHTA, FQGNSA.

As to this clonotype: The missing conserved phenylalanine or tryptophan at the end of this CDR3 makes a read error likely. The chain carries TRBV7-6 and TRBJ2-7; TRBD2 agrees at 9 bases. CDR1 is SGHVS, CDR2 FNYEAQ, per germline. CDR3 length equals 14 residues. The V gene end was trimmed by 2 bases and the J gene end by 4 bases; junction bases not matched to a gene: 3. In DNA, the CDR3 is TGTGCCAGCAGCTTATCAGCGGGAGGATACGAGCAGTACCTC. Its translation: CASSLSAGGYEQYL.

The gene calls are TRBV6-1 and TRBJ1-5; D perhaps matches TRBD1 (5 bases). Germline CDR1 reads MNHNS; CDR2 reads SASEGT. The V end was cut by 8 bases, the J end by 1 base, with 12 bases between. The CDR3 consists of 14 residues. Here the CDR3 DNA reads TGTGCCAGCCAGACAGAACCAAGCAATCAGCCCCAGCATTTT. This sequence encodes CASQTEPSNQPQHF.

J is TRBJ2-1 and V is TRBV19; D is unresolved. Trimming cost V 5 bases and J 6 bases, with 11 bases left between them. From germline, CDR1 is LNHDA and CDR2 SQIVND (reference sequence). CDR3 size: 13 residues. DNA for the CDR3: TGTGCCAGTAGTCCCACCCGACCCAATGAGCAGTTCTTC. Its protein product is CASSPTRPNEQFF.

V is TRBV7-2 and J is TRBJ1-1; TRBD1 aligns across 10 bases. Germline V lookup: CDR1 SGHTA, CDR2 FQGNSA. The CDR3 extends over 14 amino acids. V was pared by 6 bases and J by 1 base, with 2 bases of the junction left unmatched. The CDR3 region has the DNA TGTGCCAGCAGTCGGACAGGGGGGAACACTGAAGCTTTCTTT. It codes for CASSRTGGNTEAFF.

The table lists this clonotype with many counts. The chain employs TRBV7-2 and TRBJ2-2, with TRBD1 as a possible D gene (5 bases). V dropped 5 bases and J dropped 5 bases, with 9 bases sitting between them. Germline CDR1 SGHTA, CDR2 FQGNSA. The CDR3 contains 13 residues. DNA of the CDR3: TGTGCCAGCAGCCGGACACGGACCGGGGAGCTGTTTTTT. Amino acids: CASSRTRTGELFF. The full variable domain, in which reference TRBV7-2 and TRBJ2-2 provide the parts outside the CDR3, is GAGVSQSPSNKVTEKGKDVELRCDPISGHTALYWYRQSLGQGLEFLIYFQGNSAPDKSGLPSDRFSAERTGGSVSTLTIQRTQQEDSAVYLCASSRTRTGELFFGEGSRLTVL.

The table lists this clonotype with many counts. This could be a read error, since a much larger clone is one nucleotide away. The chain joins TRBV2 to TRBJ2-5; 8 bases align to TRBD2. Per germline, CDR1 SNHLY and CDR2 FYNNEI. The CDR3 extends over 13 amino acids. The CDR3 region has the DNA TGTGCCAGCAGTGAGTACCAGCGGGAGACCCAGCACTTC. It is translated as CASSEYQRETQHF.

This clonotype was observed many times. This chain uses TRBV14 with TRBJ1-1; perhaps TRBD1 as D (6 bases). CDR1 SGHDN and CDR2 FVKESK come from the germline V gene. The CDR3 runs 16 residues. Between the trimmed V and J ends, which lost 0 bases and 1 base, there was a span of 12 bases. The CDR3 reads CASSQDMGGGNTEAFF. CDR3 nucleotide sequence: TGTGCCAGCAGCCAAGATATGGGAGGGGGGAACACTGAAGCTTTCTTT.

Only one count was recorded for this clonotype. This chain links TRBV29-1 with TRBJ2-1, with 10 bases identical to TRBD1. The CDR3 spans 14 residues. Per germline, CDR1 SQVTM and CDR2 ANQGSEA. J was trimmed by 9 bases and V by 7 bases; bases with no gene match: 12. CDR3 amino acids: CSARTGGIGGEQFF. Here the CDR3 DNA reads TGCAGCGCAAGGACAGGGGGGATAGGTGGTGAGCAGTTCTTC.

In this sample, this clonotype turned up many times. The J gene is TRBJ2-2, the V gene TRBV7-3, with D possibly TRBD2 on 6 matching bases. Looked up from germline, CDR1 is SGHTA and CDR2 is FQGTGA. Trimming removed 1 base from V and 5 bases from J, with 11 bases in between. There are 15 residues in the CDR3. CDR3 in DNA: TGTGCCAGCAGCTTAAATCCCGCGGGGACCGGGGAGCTGTTTTTT. Its translation is CASSLNPAGTGELFF.

This sequence joins TRBV2 and TRBJ2-7; 7 positions agree with TRBD2. CDR3 length: 15 amino acids. CDR1 is SNHLY and CDR2 is FYNNEI in the germline V gene. V lost 3 bases and J lost 0; bases outside the gene matches: 5. CDR3 protein: CASSELASGSYEQYF. In DNA form, the CDR3 reads TGTGCCAGCAGTGAGTTGGCTAGCGGCTCCTACGAGCAGTACTTC.

The chain combines TRBV24-1 with TRBJ2-1, with D possibly TRBD2 on 6 matching bases. The CDR3 contains 15 residues. In germline, CDR1 is KGHDR, CDR2 SFDVKD. V gave up 0 bases and J gave up 3 bases, with 8 bases separating them. The CDR3 loop is CATSDLTGVYNEQFF. CDR3 sequence (DNA): TGTGCCACCAGTGATTTGACGGGGGTCTACAATGAGCAGTTCTTC.

The chain carries TRBV2 and TRBJ2-5, with 7 bases matching TRBD1. Per germline, CDR1 SNHLY and CDR2 FYNNEI. The CDR3 loop spans 15 amino acids. V was pared by 3 bases and J by 4 bases, with 8 bases of the junction left unmatched. The CDR3 DNA reads as TGTGCCAGCAGTGAGATTGACAGGGTCGTAGAGACCCAGTACTTC. Residues: CASSEIDRVVETQYF.

The rearrangement links TRBV7-9 to TRBJ2-5; D gene uncertain. Germline CDR1 SEHNR, CDR2 FQNEAQ (reference sequence). The V end lost 1 base, the J end lost 5 bases, and 8 bases lay between the germline ends. The CDR3 spans 13 residues. CDR3 sequence reads: CASSLGVVETQYF. CDR3 nucleotides: TGTGCCAGCAGCTTAGGGGTGGTGGAGACCCAGTACTTC.

Of note for this clonotype: A single base separates this from a much larger clone, so it may be a read error. The V and J genes are TRBV4-2 and TRBJ2-7, with 7 bases fitting TRBD2. Trimming took 4 bases from V and 1 from J; bases not matched to a gene: 7. The CDR3 contains 15 residues. Looked up from germline, CDR1 is LGHNA and CDR2 is YNFKEQ. CDR3 amino acids: CASSREPSGSYEQYF. The CDR3 coding sequence is TGTGCCAGCAGCCGAGAGCCTAGCGGTTCCTACGAGCAGTACTTC.

Ten or more counts support this clonotype. The chain joins TRBV20-1 to TRBJ2-5; 10 bases match TRBD2. This CDR3 spans 15 amino acids. J was trimmed by 5 bases and V by 2 bases; bases with no gene match: 8. CDR1 is DFQATT, CDR2 SNEGSKA, per germline (reference sequence). DNA for the CDR3: TGCAGTGCTAGACCTAGCGGGGGATTAGGGGAGACCCAGTACTTC. It encodes CSARPSGGLGETQYF.

This clonotype was observed many times. The chain couples TRBV9 to TRBJ2-3; D is ambiguous. V lost 0 bases and J lost 2, with 10 bases in between. CDR1 SGDLS and CDR2 YYNGEE come from the germline V gene. The CDR3 totals 15 residues. The CDR3 region has the DNA TGTGCCAGCAGCGTAGAAAGTTTACCCACAGATACGCAGTATTTT. It yields the protein CASSVESLPTDTQYF. Filled out from reference TRBV9 and TRBJ2-3, the complete variable domain reads DSGVTQTPKHLITATGQRVTLRCSPRSGDLSVYWYQQSLDQGLQFLIQYYNGEERAKGNILERFSAQQFPDLHSELNLSSLELGDSALYFCASSVESLPTDTQYFGPGTRLTVL.

This clonotype was seen only a few times. The rearrangement uses TRBV19 and TRBJ1-6; D may be TRBD1 (6 bases). The germline V gene has CDR1 LNHDA and CDR2 SQIVND (reference sequence). Trimming removed 5 bases from V and 10 bases from J, with 15 bases in between. This CDR3 has 14 amino acids. This CDR3 reads CASSPGAGRSPLHF. For the CDR3, the DNA is TGTGCCAGTAGTCCAGGGGCAGGGCGGTCACCCCTCCACTTT. The full variable domain, with the rest looked up from reference TRBV19 and TRBJ1-6, is DGGITQSPKYLFRKEGQNVTLSCEQNLNHDAMYWYRQDPGQGLRLIYYSQIVNDFQKGDIAEGYSVSREKKESFPLTVTSAQKNPTAFYLCASSPGAGRSPLHFGNGTRLTVT.

This clonotype was observed a handful of times. The chain carries TRBV18 and TRBJ2-3; TRBD2 might be the D (5 bases). In germline, CDR1 is KGHSH, CDR2 LQKENI. The V end was cut by 3 bases, the J end by 7 bases, with 5 bases between. This CDR3 spans 11 amino acids. As DNA, the CDR3 is TGTGCCAGCTCACCCGGGAATACGCAGTATTTT. It yields the protein CASSPGNTQYF.

This clonotype is a singleton in its sample. A much more abundant neighbour one base away suggests this may be a read error. V usage is TRBV11-2 and J usage is TRBJ2-1, with D maybe TRBD1 (5 bases). Trimming took 3 bases from V and 6 from J, leaving 15 bases between them. The CDR3 loop spans 15 amino acids. The V gene's germline CDR1 is SGHAT and CDR2 FQNNGV. Written as DNA, the CDR3 is TGTGCCAGCAGCTTGACAGTCAATACCTGCAATGAGCAGTTCTTC. Translated: CASSLTVNTCNEQFF.

This clonotype was seen many times. The chain recombines TRBV12-3 or TRBV12-4 with TRBJ1-2; a weak D match, TRBD1 (6 bases). There are 13 residues in the CDR3. V was trimmed by 2 bases and J by 4 bases, leaving 8 bases between them. CDR3 protein: CASSLKDSYGYTF. CDR3 sequence (DNA): TGTGCCAGCAGTTTAAAGGACAGCTATGGCTACACCTTC.